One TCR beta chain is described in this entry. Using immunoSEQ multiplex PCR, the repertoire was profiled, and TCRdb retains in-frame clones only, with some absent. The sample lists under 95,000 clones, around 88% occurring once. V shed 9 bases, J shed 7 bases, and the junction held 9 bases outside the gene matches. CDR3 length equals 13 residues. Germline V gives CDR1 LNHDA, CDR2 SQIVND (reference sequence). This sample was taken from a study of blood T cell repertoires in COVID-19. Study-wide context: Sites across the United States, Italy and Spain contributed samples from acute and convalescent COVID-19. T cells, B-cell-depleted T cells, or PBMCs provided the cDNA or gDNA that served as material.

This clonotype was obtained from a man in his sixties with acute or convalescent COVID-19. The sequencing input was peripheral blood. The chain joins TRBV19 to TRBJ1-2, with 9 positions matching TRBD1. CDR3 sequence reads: CASQGQGTSGYTF. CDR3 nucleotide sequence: TGTGCCAGCCAAGGACAGGGGACAAGTGGCTACACCTTC.